This T cell receptor (beta chain) is from a study of T cell responses to AZD1222 COVID-19 vaccine. The table came from immunoSEQ multiplex PCR; TCRdb's copy has only in-frame clones and leaves some out. The table has over 100,000 clones, 85% seen once. Study observations and caveats: Repertoire sampling was restricted to post-peak T cell response timepoints. In a largely white British group with more females than males, clonal diversity was possibly underestimated.

A remark on this clone: Antigen unknown.

The V segment lost 5 bases and the J segment 4 bases; nucleotides outside the gene matches: 4. CDR1 and CDR2 (germline): LNHDA, SQIVND (reference sequence). The CDR3 consists of 14 residues. This sequence joins TRBV19 and TRBJ1-2, with TRBD1 identical over 10 bases. The input for sequencing was peripheral blood, taken 28 days after the second dose of the MenACWY control vaccine. The TCR comes from an adult who received the MenACWY meningococcal vaccine as a control. The CDR3 DNA sequence: TGTGCCAGTAGTTTGGGACAGGGGATCTATGGCTACACCTTC. Translation: CASSLGQGIYGYTF.